These 25 T cell receptor beta chains originate from one sample sequenced in a study of blood T cell repertoires in COVID-19. Profiling relied on immunoSEQ multiplex PCR, and the TCRdb table lists in-frame clones only, not all of them. Found here are more than 140,000 clones, 84% of them singletons; the top ten hold 7.2%. The sequenced sample consisted of peripheral blood. These receptors were obtained from a woman between 50 and 59 years old in a cohort sampled during active or convalescent COVID-19.

V and J are TRBV7-8 and TRBJ2-1, with D possibly TRBD1 on 5 matching bases. The V and J ends lost 1 base and 4 bases respectively, with 8 bases between them. This CDR3 contains 14 residues. CDR1 SGHVS and CDR2 FQNEAQ come from the germline V gene. Here the CDR3 DNA reads TGTGCCAGCAGCTTAGGACAGATTTACAATGAGCAGTTCTTC. Its protein product is CASSLGQIYNEQFF.

The count of this clone is one. V is TRBV7-2 and J is TRBJ2-1; 11 bases line up with TRBD2. This CDR3 region has 15 residues. J gave up 8 bases and V 0 bases, and 3 bases lay outside the gene matches. Germline V gene sequence: CDR1 SGHTA, CDR2 FQGNSA. CDR3 in DNA: TGTGCCAGCAGCTTAGCGGTAGCGGGGGGGTATGAGCAGTTCTTC. Protein: CASSLAVAGGYEQFF.

The CDR3 DNA reads as TGTGCCAGCAGCCGGCGTGCGGGGATCGACAATGAGCAGTTCTTC. It translates to CASSRRAGIDNEQFF. The rearrangement joins TRBV6-5 to TRBJ2-1; TRBD2 might be the D (6 bases). The CDR3 has 15 residues. Germline V gives CDR1 MNHEY, CDR2 SVGAGI. Trimming removed 6 bases at V and 5 bases at J, with 17 bases between.

The chain carries TRBV4-2 and TRBJ2-1; D gene ambiguous. Trimming took off 4 bases at V and 0 bases at J, with 13 bases between the two ends. Germline CDR1 and CDR2: LGHNA and YNFKEQ. The CDR3 totals 16 residues. DNA for the CDR3: TGTGCCAGCAGCCCTCGCCGAGTTAACTCCTACAATGAGCAGTTCTTC. Translated: CASSPRRVNSYNEQFF.

The gene calls are TRBV10-1 and TRBJ2-1; the D gene is possibly TRBD1 (6 bases). This CDR3 spans 16 amino acids. Germline V gives CDR1 WNHNN, CDR2 SYGVQD (reference sequence). V lost 2 bases, J lost 4 bases, and 15 bases lay in between. The CDR3 region has the DNA TGCGCCAGCAGTGAGGCCCGGGACACTAATTACAATGAGCAGTTCTTC. It is translated as CASSEARDTNYNEQFF.

The chain joins TRBV5-4 to TRBJ1-2; 9 bases agree with TRBD1. The CDR3 covers 14 residues. The trim removed 5 bases at V and 7 bases at J, leaving 9 bases unmatched. Germline CDR1 SGHNT, CDR2 YYREEE (reference sequence). CDR3 sequence reads: CASSLQGAKGGYTF. The DNA of the CDR3 is TGTGCCAGCAGTTTACAGGGGGCGAAGGGTGGCTACACCTTC.

V usage is TRBV10-3 and J usage is TRBJ2-1, with 8 bases that match TRBD2. V lost 9 bases and J lost 2; bases outside the gene matches: 3. Germline assignment: CDR1 ENHRY and CDR2 SYGVKD. The CDR3 length is 13 residues. The DNA for the CDR3 is TGTGCCATTTTAGCGGGGCCCTACAATGAGCAGTTCTTC. Residues: CAILAGPYNEQFF.

This clone showed up just a few times. The gene calls are TRBV3-1 (or the pseudogene TRBV3-2) and TRBJ1-4; maybe TRBD1 (5 bases). The CDR3 contains 14 residues. Germline V gene sequence: CDR1 LGHDT, CDR2 YNNKEL (reference sequence). Trimming removed 1 base from V and 5 bases from J, with 8 bases in between. CDR3 nucleotides: TGTGCCAGCAGCCAAGTGGGGGGGAATGAAAAACTGTTTTTT. Translating gives CASSQVGGNEKLFF.

The chain joins TRBV6-5 to TRBJ2-1, with 10 bases lining up with TRBD2. This CDR3 contains 15 residues. V shed 5 bases and J 8 bases; nucleotides not matched to a gene: 9. Germline V gives CDR1 MNHEY, CDR2 SVGAGI. The CDR3 region is CASSKQLAGLYEQFF. The CDR3 coding sequence is TGTGCCAGCAGTAAACAACTAGCGGGGCTTTATGAGCAGTTCTTC.

As regards this clone: This sample includes further DNA sequences coding for the same CDR3. The rearrangement uses TRBV19 and TRBJ2-1; a weak D match, TRBD2 (7 bases). CDR1 is LNHDA, CDR2 SQIVND, per germline (reference sequence). The CDR3 runs 15 residues. V was clipped by 3 bases and J by 4 bases, with 13 bases between them. This chain's CDR3 is CASSIGGGFYNEQFF. As DNA, the CDR3 is TGTGCCAGTAGTATCGGCGGGGGCTTTTACAATGAGCAGTTCTTC.

The V gene is TRBV27, the J gene TRBJ2-2; TRBD1 matches at 12 bases. The CDR3 sequence is 17 residues long. V was pared by 5 bases and J by 5 bases, with 9 bases of the junction left unmatched. Germline-derived CDR1 and CDR2 are MNHEY and SMNVEV (reference sequence). The CDR3 spells CASSPPWGQGATGELFF. Here the CDR3 DNA reads TGTGCCAGCAGTCCGCCGTGGGGACAGGGGGCAACCGGGGAGCTGTTTTTT.

The rearrangement joins TRBV4-3 to TRBJ1-1, with D possibly matching TRBD1 (5 bases). The germline V gene has CDR1 LGHNA and CDR2 YSLEER. V shed 1 base and J shed 5 bases, with 17 bases lying between them. The CDR3 is 16 amino acids. CDR3 region: CASSQGHGALGTEAFF. CDR3 DNA: TGCGCCAGCAGCCAAGGTCATGGGGCGCTGGGGACTGAAGCTTTCTTT.

The chain has TRBV6-5 and TRBJ2-1, with 8 bases aligning to TRBD1. This CDR3 region has 12 residues. CDR1 and CDR2 (germline): MNHEY, SVGAGI. The J segment lost 6 bases and the V segment lost 6 bases, leaving 1 base of the junction unmatched. The CDR3 nucleotides read TGTGCCAGCAGCACAGGGGGCAATGAGCAGTTCTTC. Encoded protein: CASSTGGNEQFF.

V and J are TRBV6-5 and TRBJ1-4; tentatively, D is TRBD1 (5 bases). Trimming took 2 bases from V and 4 from J, leaving 8 bases between them. Per germline, CDR1 MNHEY and CDR2 SVGAGI. The CDR3 runs to 14 residues. CDR3 nucleotide sequence: TGTGCCAGCAGTTACGGGGCGCGTAATGAAAAACTGTTTTTT. It codes for CASSYGARNEKLFF.

V gene TRBV18 combines with J gene TRBJ1-5, with TRBD1 identical over 7 bases. The length of the CDR3 is 16 residues. J lost 3 bases, V lost 3 bases, and 8 bases had no gene match. Germline-derived CDR1 and CDR2 are KGHSH and LQKENI. This chain's CDR3 is CASSPRNRGNNQPQHF. The CDR3 DNA follows: TGTGCCAGCTCACCCAGGAACAGGGGAAACAATCAGCCCCAGCATTTT.

This clone was observed at least ten times. This chain links TRBV3-1 (or the pseudogene TRBV3-2) with TRBJ2-5, with no clear D. V was clipped by 0 bases and J by 3 bases, with 5 bases between them. This CDR3 is built from 13 residues. The germline V gene encodes CDR1 LGHDT and CDR2 YNNKEL (reference sequence). The CDR3 spells CASSQDPEETQYF. DNA of the CDR3: TGTGCCAGCAGCCAAGATCCAGAAGAGACCCAGTACTTC.

The chain recombines TRBV5-1 with TRBJ2-5, with a weak D call TRBD2 (6 bases). The germline V gene has CDR1 SGHRS and CDR2 YFSETQ. Trimming took off 0 bases at V and 1 base at J, with 13 bases between the two ends. There are 16 residues in the CDR3. The CDR3 sequence is CASSLAGGKVQETQYF. Written as DNA, the CDR3 is TGCGCCAGCAGCTTGGCTGGAGGGAAGGTCCAAGAGACCCAGTACTTC. Full variable domain (missing parts from reference TRBV5-1 and TRBJ2-5): KAGVTQTPRYLIKTRGQQVTLSCSPISGHRSVSWYQQTPGQGLQFLFEYFSETQRNKGNFPGRFSGRQFSNSRSEMNVSTLELGDSALYLCASSLAGGKVQETQYFGPGTRLLVL.

The chain has TRBV3-1 (or the pseudogene TRBV3-2) and TRBJ2-2; the D is unclear. With 2 bases removed from V and 4 bases from J, the gap between germline ends came to 20 bases. Germline V CDR1 and CDR2: LGHDT, YNNKEL (reference sequence). The CDR3 is made up of 18 amino acids. CDR3 DNA sequence: TGTGCCAGCAGCCAAATGACTCTATCCACTGCCTCCACCGGGGAGCTGTTTTTT. This encodes CASSQMTLSTASTGELFF.

The chain combines TRBV29-1 with TRBJ1-2; the D is unclear. Germline V gene lookup returns CDR1 SQVTM and CDR2 ANQGSEA. The CDR3 is made up of 14 amino acids. The V gene lost 0 bases and the J gene lost 4 bases, with 12 bases spanning the gap. CDR3 residues: CSVEDEGVGYGYTF. For the CDR3, the DNA is TGCAGCGTTGAAGATGAGGGTGTGGGCTATGGCTACACCTTC.

This chain joins TRBV5-5 and TRBJ1-4, with 11 positions matching TRBD1. The CDR3 has 18 amino acids. Trimming at V came to 3 bases and at J to 4 bases, leaving 11 bases not matched to a gene. Germline-derived CDR1 and CDR2 are SGHKS and YYEKEE (reference sequence). Written as DNA, the CDR3 is TGTGCCAGCAGCTCCCGAGCCGGGACAGGGGGACTTAATGAAAAACTGTTTTTT. It is translated as CASSSRAGTGGLNEKLFF. The full variable domain, rest sourced from reference TRBV5-5 and TRBJ1-4, is DAGVTQSPTHLIKTRGQQVTLRCSPISGHKSVSWYQQVLGQGPQFIFQYYEKEERGRGNFPDRFSARQFPNYSSELNVNALLLGDSALYLCASSSRAGTGGLNEKLFFGSGTQLSVL.

CDR3 residues: CASSSRLAGMNEQFF. For the CDR3, the DNA is TGTGCCAGCAGCTCCCGACTAGCGGGGATGAATGAGCAGTTCTTC. The chain recombines TRBV7-3 with TRBJ2-1; TRBD2 matches 11 bases. The CDR3 extends over 15 amino acids. Trimming removed 4 bases from V and 7 bases from J; junction bases left unmatched: 6. CDR1 is SGHTA and CDR2 is FQGTGA in the germline V gene. Filled out from reference TRBV7-3 and TRBJ2-1, the complete variable domain reads GAGVSQTPSNKVTEKGKYVELRCDPISGHTALYWYRQSLGQGPEFLIYFQGTGAADDSGLPNDRFFAVRPEGSVSTLKIQRTERGDSAVYLCASSSRLAGMNEQFFGPGTRLTVL.

The chain couples TRBV5-4 to TRBJ2-5, with 11 bases that match TRBD2. V trimming: 4 bases; J trimming: 3 bases; junction bases outside the gene matches: 2. The germline V gene has CDR1 SGHNT and CDR2 YYREEE (reference sequence). This CDR3 contains 14 residues. CDR3 nucleotide sequence: TGTGCCAGCAGCAGGGGACTAGCGGAAGAGACCCAGTACTTC. It codes for CASSRGLAEETQYF.

J is TRBJ2-3 and V is TRBV11-3; D is ambiguous. This CDR3 is 13 amino acids long. Germline values: CDR1 SGHNT, CDR2 YENEEA. The V end lost 0 bases, the J end lost 8 bases, and 9 bases lay between the germline ends. The CDR3 DNA sequence: TGTGCCAGCAGCTTAGAGGGCTATACTACGCAGTATTTT. Its protein is CASSLEGYTTQYF. Drawing the rest from reference TRBV11-3 and TRBJ2-3, the complete variable domain is EAGVVQSPRYKIIEKKQPVAFWCNPISGHNTLYWYLQNLGQGPELLIRYENEEAVDDSQLPKDRFSAERLKGVDSTLKIQPAELGDSAVYLCASSLEGYTTQYFGPGTRLTVL.

This chain uses TRBV4-1 with TRBJ1-2, with D perhaps matching TRBD1 (5 bases). The CDR3 loop spans 13 amino acids. The V end was cut by 4 bases, the J end by 4 bases, with 10 bases between. Germline CDR1 and CDR2: MGHRA and YSYEKL. The CDR3 loop reads CASSLARAYGYTF. The CDR3 coding sequence is TGCGCCAGCAGCCTTGCCAGGGCCTATGGCTACACCTTC.

The V gene is TRBV14, the J gene TRBJ2-2; TRBD1 aligns across 8 bases. Germline V gives CDR1 SGHDN, CDR2 FVKESK. V gave up 0 bases and J gave up 4 bases; unmatched junction bases: 10. This CDR3 has 18 amino acids. The CDR3 sequence is CASSQEGAQGAFTGELFF. The CDR3 region has the DNA TGTGCCAGCAGCCAAGAAGGTGCCCAGGGGGCTTTCACCGGGGAGCTGTTTTTT.